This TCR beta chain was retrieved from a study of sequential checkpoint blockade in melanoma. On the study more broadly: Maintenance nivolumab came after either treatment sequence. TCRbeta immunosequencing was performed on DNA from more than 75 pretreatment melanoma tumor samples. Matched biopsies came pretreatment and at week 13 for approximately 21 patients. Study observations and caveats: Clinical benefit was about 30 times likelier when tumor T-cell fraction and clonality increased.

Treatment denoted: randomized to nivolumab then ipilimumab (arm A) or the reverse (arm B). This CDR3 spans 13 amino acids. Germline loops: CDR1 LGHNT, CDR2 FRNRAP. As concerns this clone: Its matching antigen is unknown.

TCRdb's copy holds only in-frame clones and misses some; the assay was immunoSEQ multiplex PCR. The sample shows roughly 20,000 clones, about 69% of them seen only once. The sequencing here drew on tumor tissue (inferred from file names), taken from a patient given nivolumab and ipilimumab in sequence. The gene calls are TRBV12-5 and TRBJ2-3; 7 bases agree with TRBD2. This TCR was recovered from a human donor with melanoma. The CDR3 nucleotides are TGTGCCAGCACCCCTAGCGGTACAGATACGCAGTATTTT. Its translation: CASTPSGTDTQYF.